This is a list of T cell receptor beta chains from one sample in a study of blood T cell repertoires in COVID-19. The assay was immunoSEQ multiplex PCR, and TCRdb's table has in-frame clones only and misses some. Among more than 150,000 clones listed, around 86% were seen once. The sequenced sample was peripheral blood. These receptors were obtained from a man aged 60 to 69 with acute or convalescent COVID-19. Both conserved end residues are part of each CDR3. Fields, in order: D gene, V gene, clone size, J gene, CDR3 protein, CDR3 DNA. D genes are given only for firm matches. Clone size appears in some rows only: once, few, many, or a class for an expanded clone.

>-|TRBV14|-|TRBJ2-1
CASSQTPGLPGGQFF
TGTGCCAGCAGCCAAACCCCGGGACTGCCCGGCGGGCAGTTCTTC
>TRBD1|TRBV6-1|-|TRBJ1-5
CASSERDRGRQPQHF
TGTGCCAGCAGTGAGAGGGACAGGGGACGTCAGCCCCAGCATTTT
>TRBD2|TRBV18|-|TRBJ2-2
CASSPVAGDNTGELFF
TGTGCCAGCTCACCCGTAGCGGGGGACAACACCGGGGAGCTGTTTTTT
>TRBD1|TRBV5-1|once|TRBJ1-1
CASRLQGATEAFF
TGCGCCAGCAGATTACAGGGGGCCACTGAAGCTTTCTTT
>-|TRBV2|few|TRBJ1-2
CASSEVQVRYGYTF
TGTGCCAGCAGTGAGGTCCAGGTTCGTTATGGCTACACCTTC
>TRBD2|TRBV10-3|few|TRBJ2-5
CAISETSEETQYF
TGTGCCATCAGTGAGACTAGCGAGGAGACCCAGTACTTC
>TRBD2|TRBV11-3|-|TRBJ2-1
CASSRGTSGYNEQFF
TGTGCCAGCAGCCGCGGGACTAGCGGTTACAATGAGCAGTTCTTC
>-|TRBV7-2|-|TRBJ2-2
CASSLVETGELFF
TGTGCCAGCAGCTTAGTAGAGACCGGGGAGCTGTTTTTT
>TRBD2|TRBV2|-|TRBJ2-1
CASSEVVAGEDEQFF
TGTGCCAGCAGTGAAGTAGTAGCGGGAGAAGATGAGCAGTTCTTC
>-|TRBV28|-|TRBJ1-1
CATKDMNTEAFF
TGTGCCACCAAGGACATGAACACTGAAGCTTTCTTT
>-|TRBV10-3|few|TRBJ1-5
CAIRQGLDNQPQHF
TGTGCCATCAGACAGGGTTTAGACAATCAGCCCCAGCATTTT
>-|TRBV10-3|-|TRBJ1-1
CAIRKPPIGATEAFF
TGTGCCATCAGGAAACCCCCCATAGGGGCCACTGAAGCTTTCTTT
>TRBD2|TRBV5-1|-|TRBJ2-5
CASSSRTSGRETQYF
TGCGCCAGCAGCTCGAGGACTAGCGGGAGGGAGACCCAGTACTTC
>TRBD2|TRBV9|-|TRBJ2-3
CASSDPTSGSRTDTQYF
TGTGCCAGCAGCGATCCTACTAGCGGGAGTAGGACAGATACGCAGTATTTT
>-|TRBV28|-|TRBJ1-1
CASSFRGTEAFF
TGTGCCAGCAGTTTCCGAGGCACTGAAGCTTTCTTT
>-|TRBV30|-|TRBJ2-6
CAWSVRSPSGANVLTF
TGTGCCTGGAGTGTACGGTCCCCCTCTGGGGCCAACGTCCTGACTTTC
>TRBD1|TRBV6-5|-|TRBJ1-1
CASRGDSVIPEAFF
TGTGCCAGCAGGGGGGACAGTGTTATACCTGAAGCTTTCTTT
>-|TRBV11-2|-|TRBJ2-7
CASRLTASYEQYF
TGTGCCAGCAGGCTGACTGCTTCCTACGAGCAGTACTTC
>-|TRBV7-8|few|TRBJ1-1
CASSLTRKEAFF
TGTGCCAGCAGCTTAACGAGGAAGGAAGCTTTCTTT
>-|TRBV9|-|TRBJ1-1
CASSVAGNTEAFF
TGTGCCAGCAGCGTGGCAGGGAACACTGAAGCTTTCTTT
>-|TRBV7-9|-|TRBJ1-5
CASSLATGPGEQPQHF
TGTGCCAGCAGCTTAGCGACGGGTCCGGGGGAGCAGCCCCAGCATTTT
>TRBD1|TRBV30|-|TRBJ1-2
CARRGPFWGYTF
TGTGCCCGGAGGGGGCCGTTCTGGGGCTACACCTTC
>-|TRBV29-1|-|TRBJ2-5
CSVSGGETQYF
TGCAGCGTTTCCGGAGGAGAGACCCAGTACTTC
>TRBD2|TRBV6-1|-|TRBJ2-1
CASSEAPSGRALEHNEQFF
TGTGCCAGCAGTGAAGCTCCTAGCGGGAGGGCCCTCGAGCACAATGAGCAGTTCTTC
>-|TRBV9|-|TRBJ1-2
CASSVGGQNGYTF
TGTGCCAGCAGCGTCGGGGGGCAGAATGGCTACACCTTC
>-|TRBV5-1|-|TRBJ1-1
CASSLWEENTEAFF
TGCGCCAGCAGCTTGTGGGAGGAGAACACTGAAGCTTTCTTT
>-|TRBV4-2|-|TRBJ2-3
CASSLRFGLAITDTQYF
TGTGCCAGCAGCCTACGGTTCGGGCTAGCGATCACAGATACGCAGTATTTT